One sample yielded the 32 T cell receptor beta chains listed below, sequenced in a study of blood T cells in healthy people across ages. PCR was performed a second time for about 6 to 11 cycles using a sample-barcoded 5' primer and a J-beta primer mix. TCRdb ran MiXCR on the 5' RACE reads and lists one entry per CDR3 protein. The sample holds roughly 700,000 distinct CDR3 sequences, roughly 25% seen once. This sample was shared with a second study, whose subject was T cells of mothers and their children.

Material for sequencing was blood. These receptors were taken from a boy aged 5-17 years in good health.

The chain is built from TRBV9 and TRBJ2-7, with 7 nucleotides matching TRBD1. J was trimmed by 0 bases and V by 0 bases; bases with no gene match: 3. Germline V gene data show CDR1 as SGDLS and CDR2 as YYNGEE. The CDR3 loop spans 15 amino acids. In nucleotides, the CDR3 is TGTGCCAGCAGCGTAGAGGGGGACAGCTCCTACGAGCAGTACTTC. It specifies CASSVEGDSSYEQYF. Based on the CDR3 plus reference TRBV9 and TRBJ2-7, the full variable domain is DSGVTQTPKHLITATGQRVTLRCSPRSGDLSVYWYQQSLDQGLQFLIQYYNGEERAKGNILERFSAQQFPDLHSELNLSSLELGDSALYFCASSVEGDSSYEQYFGPGTRLTVT.

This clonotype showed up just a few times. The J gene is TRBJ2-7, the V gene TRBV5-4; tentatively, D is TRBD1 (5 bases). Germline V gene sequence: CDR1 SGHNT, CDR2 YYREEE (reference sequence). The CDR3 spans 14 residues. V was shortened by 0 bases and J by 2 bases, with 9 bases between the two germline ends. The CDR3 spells CASSLEQDPYEQYF. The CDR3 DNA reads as TGTGCCAGCAGCTTGGAACAGGACCCCTACGAGCAGTACTTC.

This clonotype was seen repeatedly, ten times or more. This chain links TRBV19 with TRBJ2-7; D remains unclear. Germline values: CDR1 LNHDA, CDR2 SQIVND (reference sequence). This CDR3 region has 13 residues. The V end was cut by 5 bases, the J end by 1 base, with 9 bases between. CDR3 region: CASSPGPSYEQYF. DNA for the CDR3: TGTGCCAGTAGTCCCGGGCCGTCCTACGAGCAGTACTTC.

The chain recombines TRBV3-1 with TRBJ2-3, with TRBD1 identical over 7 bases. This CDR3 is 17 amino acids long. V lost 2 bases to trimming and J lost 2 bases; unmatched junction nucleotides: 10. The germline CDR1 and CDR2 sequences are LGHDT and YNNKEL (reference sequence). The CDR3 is CASSQKVDRAPTDTQYF. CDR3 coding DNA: TGTGCCAGCAGCCAAAAAGTCGACAGGGCCCCCACAGATACGCAGTATTTT.

CDR3 sequence reads: CASSIFGGITDTQYF. CDR3 DNA: TGTGCCAGTAGTATCTTCGGCGGGATTACAGATACGCAGTATTTT. The chain has TRBV19 and TRBJ2-3; TRBD2 might be the D (6 bases). V dropped 3 bases and J dropped 3 bases, with 13 bases sitting between them. The CDR3 is 15 residues long. Germline V CDR1 and CDR2: LNHDA, SQIVND (reference sequence).

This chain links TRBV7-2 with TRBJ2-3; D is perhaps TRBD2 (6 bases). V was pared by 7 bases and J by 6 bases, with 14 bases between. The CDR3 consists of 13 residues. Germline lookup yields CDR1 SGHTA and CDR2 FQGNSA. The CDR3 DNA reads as TGTGCCAGCACCCCCGGGAGAATGGATACGCAGTATTTT. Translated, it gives CASTPGRMDTQYF.

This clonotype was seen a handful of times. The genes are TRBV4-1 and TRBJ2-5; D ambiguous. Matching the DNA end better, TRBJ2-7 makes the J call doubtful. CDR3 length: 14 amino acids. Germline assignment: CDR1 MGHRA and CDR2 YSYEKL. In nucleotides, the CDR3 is TGCGCCAGCAGCCAAGAAGACGGTACCTACGAGCAGTACTTC. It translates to CASSQEDGTYEQYF.

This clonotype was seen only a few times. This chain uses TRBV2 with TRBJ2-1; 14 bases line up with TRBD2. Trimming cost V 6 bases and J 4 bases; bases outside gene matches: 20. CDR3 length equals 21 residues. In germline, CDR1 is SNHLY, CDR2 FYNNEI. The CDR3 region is CASRQAPSGTSGSPAYNEQFF. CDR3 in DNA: TGTGCCAGCAGACAAGCCCCCTCCGGGACTAGCGGGAGCCCAGCTTACAATGAGCAGTTCTTC.

The CDR3, as DNA: TGCAGCGTTGTGGGCTCAGGAACTAATGAAAAACTGTTTTTT. Translated: CSVVGSGTNEKLFF. This rearrangement joins TRBV29-1 to TRBJ1-4; unclear D gene. Germline CDR1 is SQVTM and CDR2 is ANQGSEA. Trimming shortened V by 4 bases and J by 1 base, and 10 bases separated the two germline ends. The CDR3 is 14 residues long. The entire variable domain, with the rest obtained from reference TRBV29-1 and TRBJ1-4, is as follows: SAVISQKPSRDICQRGTSLTIQCQVDSQVTMMFWYRQQPGQSLTLIATANQGSEATYESGFVIDKFPISRPNLTFSTLTVSNMSPEDSSIYLCSVVGSGTNEKLFFGSGTQLSVL.

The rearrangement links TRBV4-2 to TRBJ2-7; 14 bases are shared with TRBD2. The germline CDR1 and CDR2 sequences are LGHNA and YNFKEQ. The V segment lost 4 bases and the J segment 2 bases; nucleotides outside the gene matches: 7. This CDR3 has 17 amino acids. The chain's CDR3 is CASSPGLAGAPTYEQYF. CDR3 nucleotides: TGTGCCAGCAGCCCGGGACTAGCGGGGGCCCCGACCTACGAGCAGTACTTC.

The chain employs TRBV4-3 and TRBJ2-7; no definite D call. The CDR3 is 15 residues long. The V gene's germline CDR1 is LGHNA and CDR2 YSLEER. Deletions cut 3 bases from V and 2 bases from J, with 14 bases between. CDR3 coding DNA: TGCGCCAGCAGCCAGGATCAGGATCCCACCTACGAGCAGTACTTC. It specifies CASSQDQDPTYEQYF.

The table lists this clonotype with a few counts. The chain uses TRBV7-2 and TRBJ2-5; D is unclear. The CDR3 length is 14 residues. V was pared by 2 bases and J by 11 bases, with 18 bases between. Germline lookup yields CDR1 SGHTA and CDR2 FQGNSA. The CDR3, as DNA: TGTGCCAGCAGCTTAAAAGGCCGGGCCTCGGAGCAGTACTTC. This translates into CASSLKGRASEQYF.

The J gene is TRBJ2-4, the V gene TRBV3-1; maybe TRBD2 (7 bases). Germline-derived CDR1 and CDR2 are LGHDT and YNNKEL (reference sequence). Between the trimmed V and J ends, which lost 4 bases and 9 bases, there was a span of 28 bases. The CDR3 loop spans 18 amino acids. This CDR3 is CASSPGLGAGLRGAIQYF. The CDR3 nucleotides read TGTGCCAGCAGCCCAGGTCTTGGGGCGGGACTTCGGGGGGCCATTCAGTACTTC.

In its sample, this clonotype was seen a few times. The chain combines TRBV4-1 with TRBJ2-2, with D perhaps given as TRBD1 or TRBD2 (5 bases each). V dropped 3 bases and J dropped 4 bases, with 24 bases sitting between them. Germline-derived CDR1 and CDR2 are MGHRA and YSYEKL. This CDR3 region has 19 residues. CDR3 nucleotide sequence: TGCGCCAGCAGCCAGAGGCTCGGGGCCTACGGGGAGAGCACCGGGGAGCTGTTTTTT. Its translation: CASSQRLGAYGESTGELFF.

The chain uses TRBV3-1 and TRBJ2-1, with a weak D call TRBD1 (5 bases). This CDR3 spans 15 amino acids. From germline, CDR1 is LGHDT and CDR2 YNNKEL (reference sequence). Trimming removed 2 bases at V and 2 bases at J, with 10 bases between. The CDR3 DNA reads TGTGCCAGCAGCCAAAGTACGGACACCTACAATGAGCAGTTCTTC. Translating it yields CASSQSTDTYNEQFF.

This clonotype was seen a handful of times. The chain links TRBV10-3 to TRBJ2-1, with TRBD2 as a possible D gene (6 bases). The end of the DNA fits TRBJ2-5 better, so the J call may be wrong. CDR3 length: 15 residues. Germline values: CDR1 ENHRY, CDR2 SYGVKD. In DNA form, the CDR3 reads TGTGCCATCAGCCCGGGGATGGGGGGAAGAGAGACCCAGTACTTC. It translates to CAISPGMGGRETQYF.

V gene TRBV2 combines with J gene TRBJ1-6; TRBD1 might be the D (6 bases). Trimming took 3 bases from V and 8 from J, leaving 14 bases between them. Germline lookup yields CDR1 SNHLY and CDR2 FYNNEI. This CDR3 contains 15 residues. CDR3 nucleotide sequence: TGTGCCAGCAGTGAGGAACAGGGTGTCGATTCACCCCTCCACTTT. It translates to CASSEEQGVDSPLHF.

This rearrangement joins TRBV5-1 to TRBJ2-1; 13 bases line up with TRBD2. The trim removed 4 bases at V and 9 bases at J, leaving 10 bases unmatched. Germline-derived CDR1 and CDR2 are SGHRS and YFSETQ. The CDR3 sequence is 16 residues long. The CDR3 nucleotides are TGCGCCAGCAGCCTCCCACGGACTAGCGGGAGTAGTGAGCAGTTCTTC. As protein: CASSLPRTSGSSEQFF. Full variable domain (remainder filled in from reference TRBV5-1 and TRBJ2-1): KAGVTQTPRYLIKTRGQQVTLSCSPISGHRSVSWYQQTPGQGLQFLFEYFSETQRNKGNFPGRFSGRQFSNSRSEMNVSTLELGDSALYLCASSLPRTSGSSEQFFGPGTRLTVL.

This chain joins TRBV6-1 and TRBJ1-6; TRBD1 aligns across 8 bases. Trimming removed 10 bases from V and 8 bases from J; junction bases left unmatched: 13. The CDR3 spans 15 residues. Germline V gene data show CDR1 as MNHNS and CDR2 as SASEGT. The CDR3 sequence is CATSWGTGLDSPLHF. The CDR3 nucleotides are TGTGCCACTTCGTGGGGGACAGGTTTGGATTCACCCCTCCACTTT.

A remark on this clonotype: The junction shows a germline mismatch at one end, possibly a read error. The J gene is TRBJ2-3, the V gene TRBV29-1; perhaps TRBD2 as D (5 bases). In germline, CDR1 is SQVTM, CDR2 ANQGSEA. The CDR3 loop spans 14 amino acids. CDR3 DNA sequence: TGCAGCGTCGTCACTAGTATGCCCCCAGATACGCAATATTTT. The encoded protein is CSVVTSMPPDTQYF.

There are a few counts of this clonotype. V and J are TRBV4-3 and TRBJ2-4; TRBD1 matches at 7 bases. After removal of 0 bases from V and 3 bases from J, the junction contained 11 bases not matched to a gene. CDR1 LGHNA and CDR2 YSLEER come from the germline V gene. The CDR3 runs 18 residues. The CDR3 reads CASSQDRGQGQSKNIQYF. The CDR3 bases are TGCGCCAGCAGCCAAGATAGGGGGCAGGGGCAAAGCAAAAACATTCAGTACTTC.

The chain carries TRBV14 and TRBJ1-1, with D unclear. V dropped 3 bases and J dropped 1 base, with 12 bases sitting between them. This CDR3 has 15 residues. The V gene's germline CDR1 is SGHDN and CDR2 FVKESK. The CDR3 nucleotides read TGTGCCAGCAGCCACTGGGTAATGGGGAACACTGAAGCTTTCTTT. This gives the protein CASSHWVMGNTEAFF. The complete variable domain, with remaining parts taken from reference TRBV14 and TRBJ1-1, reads EAGVTQFPSHSVIEKGQTVTLRCDPISGHDNLYWYRRVMGKEIKFLLHFVKESKQDESGMPNNRFLAERTGGTYSTLKVQPAELEDSGVYFCASSHWVMGNTEAFFGQGTRLTVV.

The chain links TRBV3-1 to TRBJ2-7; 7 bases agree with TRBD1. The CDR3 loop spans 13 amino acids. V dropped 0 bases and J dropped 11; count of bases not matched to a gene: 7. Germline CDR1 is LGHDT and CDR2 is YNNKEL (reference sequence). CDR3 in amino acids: CASSQEIQGVEYF. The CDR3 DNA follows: TGTGCCAGCAGCCAAGAGATCCAGGGGGTCGAGTACTTC.

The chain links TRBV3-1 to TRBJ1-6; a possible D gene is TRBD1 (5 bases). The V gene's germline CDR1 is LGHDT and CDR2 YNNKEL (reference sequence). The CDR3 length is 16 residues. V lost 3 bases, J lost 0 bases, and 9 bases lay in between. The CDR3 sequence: CASSQGPDSYNSPLHF. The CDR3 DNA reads TGTGCCAGCAGCCAGGGACCGGACTCCTATAATTCACCCCTCCACTTT. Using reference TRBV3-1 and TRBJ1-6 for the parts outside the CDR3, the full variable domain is DTAVSQTPKYLVTQMGNDKSIKCEQNLGHDTMYWYKQDSKKFLKIMFSYNNKELIINETVPNRFSPKSPDKAHLNLHINSLELGDSAVYFCASSQGPDSYNSPLHFGNGTRLTVT.

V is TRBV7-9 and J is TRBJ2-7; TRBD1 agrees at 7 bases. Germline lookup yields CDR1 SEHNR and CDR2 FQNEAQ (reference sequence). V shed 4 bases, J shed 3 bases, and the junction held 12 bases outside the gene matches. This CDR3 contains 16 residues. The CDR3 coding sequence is TGTGCCAGCAGCTCCGCCACTTGGGGACAGATCTACGAGCAGTACTTC. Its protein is CASSSATWGQIYEQYF.

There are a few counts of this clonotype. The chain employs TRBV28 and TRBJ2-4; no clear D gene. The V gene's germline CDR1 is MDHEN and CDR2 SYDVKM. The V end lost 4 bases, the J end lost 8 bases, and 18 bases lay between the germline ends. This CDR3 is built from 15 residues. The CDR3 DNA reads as TGTGCCAGCAGTTCGAAAGTAGCCAAGGGATACATTCAGTACTTC. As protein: CASSSKVAKGYIQYF.

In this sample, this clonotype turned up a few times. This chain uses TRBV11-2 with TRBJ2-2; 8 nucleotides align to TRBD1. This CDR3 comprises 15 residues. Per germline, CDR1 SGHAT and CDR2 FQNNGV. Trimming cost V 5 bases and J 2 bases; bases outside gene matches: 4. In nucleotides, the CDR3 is TGTGCCAGCAGCCGGGGACAGGAAAACACCGGGGAGCTGTTTTTT. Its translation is CASSRGQENTGELFF.

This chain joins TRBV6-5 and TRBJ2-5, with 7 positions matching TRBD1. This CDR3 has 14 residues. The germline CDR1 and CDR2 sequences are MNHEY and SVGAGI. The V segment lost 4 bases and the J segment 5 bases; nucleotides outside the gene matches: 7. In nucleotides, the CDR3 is TGTGCCAGCAGTTCAGTGGGACAGAGTGAGACCCAGTACTTC. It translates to CASSSVGQSETQYF.

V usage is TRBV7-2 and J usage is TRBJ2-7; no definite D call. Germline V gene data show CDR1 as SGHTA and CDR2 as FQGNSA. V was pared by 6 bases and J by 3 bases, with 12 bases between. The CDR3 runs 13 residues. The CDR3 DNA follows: TGTGCCAGCAGTTTTCTGAGCAACTACGAGCAGTACTTC. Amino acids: CASSFLSNYEQYF. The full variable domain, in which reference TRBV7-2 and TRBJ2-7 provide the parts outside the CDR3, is GAGVSQSPSNKVTEKGKDVELRCDPISGHTALYWYRQSLGQGLEFLIYFQGNSAPDKSGLPSDRFSAERTGGSVSTLTIQRTQQEDSAVYLCASSFLSNYEQYFGPGTRLTVT.

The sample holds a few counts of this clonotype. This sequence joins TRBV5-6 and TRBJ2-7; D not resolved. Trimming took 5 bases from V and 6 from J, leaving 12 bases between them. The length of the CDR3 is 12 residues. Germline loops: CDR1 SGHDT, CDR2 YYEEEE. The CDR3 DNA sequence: TGTGCCAGCAGGCGACGGTCGGGCGAGCAGTACTTC. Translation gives CASRRRSGEQYF.

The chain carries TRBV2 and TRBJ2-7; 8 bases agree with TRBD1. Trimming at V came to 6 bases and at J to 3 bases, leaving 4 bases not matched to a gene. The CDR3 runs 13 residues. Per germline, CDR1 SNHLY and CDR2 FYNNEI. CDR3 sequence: CASRGTGLYEQYF. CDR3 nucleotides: TGTGCCAGCAGGGGGACAGGCCTCTACGAGCAGTACTTC.

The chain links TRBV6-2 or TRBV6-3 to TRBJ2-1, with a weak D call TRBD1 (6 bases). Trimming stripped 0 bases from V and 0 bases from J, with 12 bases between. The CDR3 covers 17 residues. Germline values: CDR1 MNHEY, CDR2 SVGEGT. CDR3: CASSYSPTGSSYNEQFF. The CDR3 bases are TGTGCCAGCAGTTACTCCCCTACAGGGAGCTCCTACAATGAGCAGTTCTTC.